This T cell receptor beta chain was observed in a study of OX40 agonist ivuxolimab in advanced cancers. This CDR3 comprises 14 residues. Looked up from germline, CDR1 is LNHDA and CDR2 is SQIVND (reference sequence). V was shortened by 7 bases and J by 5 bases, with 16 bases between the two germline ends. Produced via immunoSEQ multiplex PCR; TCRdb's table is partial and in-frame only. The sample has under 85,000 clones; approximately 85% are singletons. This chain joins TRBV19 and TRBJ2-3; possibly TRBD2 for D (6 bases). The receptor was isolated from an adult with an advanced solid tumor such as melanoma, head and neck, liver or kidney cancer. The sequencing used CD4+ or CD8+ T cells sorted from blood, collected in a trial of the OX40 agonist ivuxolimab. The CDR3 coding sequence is TGTGCCAGTAAGGAGGGAGTCGGGGTAGATACGCAGTATTTT. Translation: CASKEGVGVDTQYF.